This T cell receptor (beta chain) was captured in a study of identifying expanded T cells in peripheral blood (dated 2019 in TCRdb). In terms of the full investigation: Four technical replicates, made by sequencing separate aliquots from the same pool of genomic DNA, were compared pairwise. Findings and caveats that apply to the study as a whole: The authors expected that over much longer intervals, such as months to years, biological variance in healthy repertoires might increase even further. Across all healthy donors, variance in clone template counts between approximately two-week samples was found to increase significantly with total template count. Both the number of clones called differentially abundant and the false-positive rate were significantly reduced by the beta-binomial model across all healthy-donor time intervals. The binomial model flagged around 1.2 differentially abundant clones between technical replicates, compared with around 15 over roughly 2 weeks and 19 over about four weeks.

Spanning cysteine to phenylalanine, the CDR3 consists of 15 amino acids. Only the CDR3 DNA is retained, 45 bases long and in frame from the first base. Trimming leaves V shorter by 3 bases and J shorter by 5 bases, with the junction holding 9 bases beyond the gene matches. CDR1 and CDR2 are read off the germline V gene as SGHRS and YFSETQ. To note about this clone: Its antigen is unknown. Base qualities were left out, and no much larger clone turns up one base away.

The immunoSEQ Assay, which relies on bias-controlled multiplex PCR amplification of genomic DNA, was used to profile TCRbeta CDR3 regions. The authors' analysis ran thus. The absolute abundance of each unique TCRbeta CDR3 region was quantified after sequences were collapsed and filtered. Differential abundance was tested with a binomial (Fisher-equivalent) model and with a beta-binomial model adding time-dependent variance fitted from healthy donors. Clones with fewer than 5 combined templates were removed, and a clone was called differentially abundant if the clone's Benjamini-Hochberg FDR was below 0.01. In the beta-binomial model, variance was expressed as a function of the total template count across the two samples, in the form v = (b*log(k)+a)^2. TCRdb retrieved this table from immuneACCESS and kept in-frame rearrangements only. Not all clones are present; in checked studies, unresolved V genes account for under half, and no reason is known for the remainder. V and J calls and clone size are given by that table; D and trimming were obtained from the DNA. Counted in this sample were over 85,000 clones; around 89% of them appeared once. The ten largest make up less than 15% of the sample.

No immune events such as infections were documented for the healthy donors during the collection period. Healthy-donor blood repertoires served as a training cohort to calibrate time-dependent variance in a beta-binomial model of T-cell clone differential abundance. The training cohort comprised about ten healthy donors, 3 female and 7 male. Donor ages ranged from about 25 to 70 years, with an average of around 43 years. Obtained from a commercial supplier, whole blood was collected from each healthy donor at three time points set about two weeks apart. For immunosequencing, genomic DNA was extracted from whole blood that had not been sorted.

The rearranged segments are TRBV5-1 and TRBJ2-5; TRBD1 aligns with 8 central bases. This sequence was found in a person aged 18 to 75 in good health. The sequenced sample consisted of blood. CDR3 sequence: CASSSGQGTGETQYF. The nucleotide sequence reads TGCGCCAGCAGCTCCGGACAGGGTACCGGGGAGACCCAGTACTTC.